This TCR beta chain is from a study of regulatory T cells in long-lasting Graves disease (dated by TCRdb to the early 2020s). A note on the overall study: Persistent Graves' disease was defined as persistently positive TSH receptor autoantibodies together with antithyroid drug treatment for over 5 years. This study used TCR sequencing and RNA sequencing of peripheral blood to compare persistent Graves' disease patients against newly diagnosed Graves' disease patients. The study was registered as a clinical trial and conducted in China. TCR sequencing covered some 13 persistent and approximately 20 newly diagnosed Graves' disease patients, about 35 samples in total. On average, persistent Graves' disease patients in the clinical cohort had been on antithyroid drugs for eight to twelve years. Broad study findings and their caveats: Persistent patients shared more public clonotypes among themselves (under 3,000) than newly diagnosed patients did (more than 850). The small sample size was acknowledged by the authors as a limitation that may reduce accuracy. Sequencing and analysis were limited to the TCR beta chain. TRBV28, TRBJ1-2 and TRBJ2-5 were preferentially used in persistent disease, while TRBV20-1 and TRBJ2-1 were favored in newly diagnosed disease. Compared with newly diagnosed patients, persistent Graves' disease patients had lower TCR Shannon entropy and fewer highly expanded clones, which suggests clonal expansion. The study examined only peripheral blood because the primary lesion, thyroid tissue, could not be accessed.

The library was obtained by multiplex PCR. The sequencing machine was an Illumina HiSeq 4000. CDR3 regions were amplified by Arm-PCR with iRepertoire HTBI primers to construct TCR beta libraries. Before sequencing, the PCR products went through gel purification. Per the authors' processing: Across samples, fewer than 70 TRBV and 13 to 15 TRBJ segments were identified and used for gene usage analysis of CDR3 amino acid clonotypes. COPE and FqMerger were used to merge filtered high-quality paired reads into contigs. BLAST was used to align contigs to the IMGT TRBV, TRBD and TRBJ reference genes, and CDR3 was defined following IMGT. Highly expanded clones were defined as clonotypes with a frequency above 0.1%. Shannon entropy was used to measure repertoire diversity, and the Gini coefficient was used to measure V-J evenness. Public clonotypes were defined as clonotypes shared by more than one individual. Through fastp at Q25 and MiXCR, TCRdb rebuilt clones from the public reads, retaining in-frame beta chains. CDR3 protein duplicates are merged, each entry listing the most common genes and DNA. These V and J calls originate from TCRdb's pipeline instead of the authors' own analysis. This sample is represented by some 430,000 distinct CDR3 sequences; about 22% of them were singletons. The ten top clones hold 7.1% of the sample.

What the time point label conveys for this sample: persistent/refractory GD, antithyroid drugs over 5 years with positive TRAb. For both TCR sequencing and RNA sequencing, RNA was extracted from PBMCs using TRIzol. The diagnosis of Graves' disease followed American Thyroid Association guidelines. Patients for the study were recruited at an endocrinology department in Xi'an, China. From each patient, around 9.3 milliliters of peripheral blood was collected into an EDTA anticoagulant tube. Ficoll Paque Plus density gradient separation was used to isolate PBMCs, and no additional T cell sorting was done. An Agilent 2100 Bioanalyzer and agarose gel were used to check RNA quality, while a NanoDrop 2000 measured RNA concentration. This clonotype was seen repeatedly, ten times or more. Its antigen remains undetermined. No base quality information exists; no much larger clone differs at one position. Via the germline V gene (reference sequence), CDR1 is MNHEY and CDR2 SMNVEV. Trimming costs V 2 bases and J 7 bases, and their ends lie 14 bases apart. Reading from cysteine to phenylalanine, the CDR3 counts 14 amino acids. Solely the CDR3 DNA is kept, with 42 bases framed from the first base.

Sequences were derived from peripheral blood mononuclear cells (PBMCs), sampled when the disease was refractory, from a patient treated with antithyroid drugs. This sequence was found in a female donor with Graves disease. This sequence uses TRBV27 and TRBJ2-5; TRBD1 could be the D gene, as 6 bases match. The CDR3 region has the sequence CASSLNGLGGTQYF. In nucleotides, the sequence is TGTGCCAGCAGTTTAAATGGTCTAGGGGGGACCCAGTACTTC.